The 6 T cell receptor beta chains below all came from one sample that was sequenced in a study of blood T cell repertoires in COVID-19. Produced via immunoSEQ multiplex PCR; TCRdb's table is partial and in-frame only. The top ten hold around 4.8% of the sample, which has approximately 180,000 clones, more than 70% seen once. The specimen sequenced was peripheral blood. These receptors came from a human donor in a cohort sampled during active COVID-19.

The genes are TRBV30 and TRBJ2-5, with 7 nucleotides matching TRBD1. The length of the CDR3 is 16 residues. Germline CDR1 reads GTSNPN; CDR2 reads SVGIG (reference sequence). V trimming: 4 bases; J trimming: 1 base; junction bases outside the gene matches: 12. The CDR3 spells CAWTPFGTATQETQYF. CDR3 nucleotide sequence: TGTGCCTGGACACCATTTGGGACAGCAACCCAAGAGACCCAGTACTTC.

This rearrangement joins TRBV11-2 to TRBJ2-7; the D is unclear. V was trimmed by 5 bases and J by 1 base, leaving 12 bases between them. The CDR3 totals 14 residues. CDR1 is SGHAT, CDR2 FQNNGV, per germline. For the CDR3, the DNA is TGTGCCAGCAGCCCTTTGAGGAGTTCCTACGAGCAGTACTTC. This encodes CASSPLRSSYEQYF.

V and J are TRBV6-2 or TRBV6-3 and TRBJ1-2, with 7 bases identical to TRBD1. Losses at the gene ends were 4 bases for V and 4 bases for J; bases not matched to a gene: 3. This CDR3 has 13 residues. CDR1 is MNHEY, CDR2 SVGEGT, per germline. The CDR3: CASSFRDSYGYTF. In DNA, the CDR3 is TGTGCCAGCAGTTTCAGGGACAGCTATGGCTACACCTTC.

The V call is TRBV18, the J call TRBJ2-5, with TRBD1 identical over 8 bases. The CDR3 extends over 16 amino acids. Per the germline V gene, CDR1 is KGHSH and CDR2 is LQKENI. J gave up 2 bases and V 1 base, and 6 bases lay outside the gene matches. Written as DNA, the CDR3 is TGTGCCAGCTCACCACAAGGGACAGGAGTTCAAGAGACCCAGTACTTC. This codes for CASSPQGTGVQETQYF.

The J gene is TRBJ2-2, the V gene TRBV28, with D perhaps TRBD2 (5 bases). Between the trimmed V and J ends, which lost 2 bases and 6 bases, there was a span of 22 bases. CDR1 and CDR2 from the germline V gene are MDHEN and SYDVKM. The CDR3 totals 18 residues. The CDR3 DNA follows: TGTGCCAGCAGTTTAATGACTCCAGCGGCCCTCTCACCCGGGGAGCTGTTTTTT. As protein: CASSLMTPAALSPGELFF.

J is TRBJ2-1 and V is TRBV7-2; D might be TRBD2 (6 bases). The length of the CDR3 is 15 residues. The germline gives CDR1 SGHTA, CDR2 FQGNSA. Trimming removed 1 base from V and 9 bases from J, with 16 bases in between. CDR3 in DNA: TGTGCCAGCAGCTTAGGGGGGACTCCGACCTTTGAGCAGTTCTTC. Translated: CASSLGGTPTFEQFF.